The present TCR beta chain was sequenced within a study of breast tumors, draining lymph nodes, adjacent tissues. Samples came from axillary lymph nodes draining the breast cancer. TCRdb passed the multiplex PCR reads through MiXCR, listing each CDR3 protein once. Of around 130,000 distinct CDR3 sequences in the sample, approximately 21% were seen once. Whole-study findings and limits: Most tumor T cells seemingly derive from lymph node, then expand in tumor. Tumor TCR diversity was below lymph nodes but above nontumor tissue.

This clonotype was seen only a few times. The antigen is unknown. This TCR was recovered from a female donor with breast cancer. Some clones in this sample may be carry-over from other donors' samples. The sequencing input was axillary lymph node tissue.

The CDR3 region has the DNA TGTGCCAGCAGTAAAATAGGGGGCCCAGCGGGCCCCTCTGGGGCCAACGTCCTGACTTTC. This codes for CASSKIGGPAGPSGANVLTF. The chain has TRBV2 and TRBJ2-6, with a tentative D call TRBD1 (7 bases). V was pared by 5 bases and J by 0 bases, with 23 bases between. Germline CDR1 SNHLY, CDR2 FYNNEI. The CDR3 runs 20 residues.